Only a few counts were recorded for the clone carrying this T cell receptor beta chain. Its specificity is unknown. TCRdb keeps only in-frame clones here, not all; method: immunoSEQ multiplex PCR. The repertoire holds under 1,100,000 clones, with 65% to 80% as singletons. The sample is drawn from a study of shared clonotypes between healthy human individuals. Findings and caveats of the study: Among the subsets, naive ones generally showed larger estimated richness than memory ones.

The study enrolled healthy HIV-negative adults without recent acute infections or vaccinations as donors. Germline loops: CDR1 GTSNPN, CDR2 SVGIG (reference sequence). The CDR3 sequence is 13 residues long. With 4 bases removed from V and 1 base from J, the gap between germline ends came to 10 bases. V gene TRBV30 combines with J gene TRBJ1-1, with D possibly matching TRBD1 (6 bases). The clonotype originates from a young man in good health. The material sequenced was memory CD4+ T cells sorted from blood. Subset reported: CD45RA-negative fraction. The CDR3 bases are TGTGCCTGGACCAAGGACAGGAACACTGAAGCTTTCTTT. Its translation is CAWTKDRNTEAFF.